Sequencing of this TCR beta chain was carried out in a study of T cell changes during pregnancy in multiple sclerosis. In its sample, this clone was seen once. Data came from immunoSEQ multiplex PCR; TCRdb stores just in-frame clones and leaves some out. The table includes around 69,000 clones, about 90% detected once. This clonotype originated in a female donor with multiple sclerosis, enrolled in a pregnancy study. The sequencing used peripheral blood, collected in the first trimester of pregnancy.

Here the CDR3 DNA reads TGCGCCAGCAGCCAAGAGACTAGCGGGAGGGTAAACGAGCAGTACTTC. Translating gives CASSQETSGRVNEQYF. This sequence joins TRBV4-3 and TRBJ2-7, with 14 positions matching TRBD2. The trim removed 0 bases at V and 5 bases at J, leaving 3 bases unmatched. The germline V gene encodes CDR1 LGHNA and CDR2 YSLEER. The CDR3 contains 16 residues.